This paragraph covers one TCR beta chain sequence. No antigen is known for it. Libraries were prepared by immunoSEQ multiplex PCR; TCRdb keeps only in-frame clonotypes and omits some of them. The sample yields hundreds of thousands of clones, 85% to 95% seen once. Naivety among CD8 cells was defined by CD45RO negativity and positive CCR7 selection, thereby excluding terminally differentiated effector memory CD45RA+ cells. V lost 4 bases to trimming and J lost 9 bases, with 10 bases between them. Per germline, CDR1 SGHTA and CDR2 FQGNSA. The CDR3 sequence is 11 residues long. These data are taken from a study of shared clonotypes between healthy human individuals. About the research overall: Per donor, CD8 memory used one plate, CD8 naive used two, CD4 memory used three and CD4 naive used three.

General study results and limits: Clonotype sharing across several donors was observed for around 5% of naive CD4 clonotypes. The authors expected sequencing depth to affect clonotype sharing among donors.

The TCR originated in a woman aged 25 to 39 in good health. The sequenced sample was naive CD8+ T cells sorted from blood. This chain uses TRBV7-2 with TRBJ2-7, with D possibly matching TRBD2 (6 bases). CDR3 residues: CASSYMGGQYF. Written as DNA, the CDR3 is TGTGCCAGCAGCTACATGGGGGGGCAGTACTTC.